One and the same sample provided the 12 T cell receptor beta chains below, sequenced in a study of cytomegalovirus exposure and HLA in healthy donors (dated by TCRdb to about 2017). Receptor amplification or capture employed the immunoSEQ multiplex PCR assay. The multiplex PCR relied on a mix of 60 forward primers for TCR Vbeta segments and 13 reverse primers for TCR Jbeta segments. The table was pulled from immuneACCESS by TCRdb, which kept in-frame rearrangements only. Such tables lose some clones; where checked, under half of the loss comes from unresolved V genes, and the rest has no known cause. Present in this sample are over 100,000 clones, around 10% of which were seen just once. The top ten hold less than 6% of the sample. The sample taken for sequencing was PBMCs. The receptors stem from a middle-aged man in good health and CMV-seropositive.

Details on this clone: Distinct nucleotide sequences in the sample also encode this CDR3. This chain joins TRBV20-1 and TRBJ2-7, with a weak D call TRBD1 (5 bases). Germline V gene data show CDR1 as DFQATT and CDR2 as SNEGSKA (reference sequence). V dropped 5 bases and J dropped 3 bases, with 8 bases sitting between them. The CDR3 spans 11 residues. The CDR3 reads CSAPGIYEQYF. In nucleotides, the CDR3 is TGCAGTGCTCCAGGGATCTACGAGCAGTACTTC.

The chain has TRBV5-4 and TRBJ2-3; D may be TRBD2 (5 bases). The V end was cut by 2 bases, the J end by 2 bases, with 15 bases between. The CDR3 extends over 16 amino acids. The germline gives CDR1 SGHNT, CDR2 YYREEE (reference sequence). Here the CDR3 reads CASSLAGRGYTDTQYF. In nucleotides, the CDR3 is TGTGCCAGCAGCTTAGCCGGCCGGGGTTACACAGATACGCAGTATTTT.

The table lists this clone with a few counts. The sample carries other DNA sequences with the same CDR3. This chain uses TRBV7-2 with TRBJ2-2, with 7 nucleotides matching TRBD2. The length of the CDR3 is 14 residues. The J segment lost 5 bases and the V segment lost 0 bases, leaving 0 bases of the junction unmatched. CDR1 is SGHTA, CDR2 FQGNSA, per germline. In DNA form, the CDR3 reads TGTGCCAGCAGCTTAGCGGGGGGGACCGGGGAGCTGTTTTTT. Residues: CASSLAGGTGELFF.

V is TRBV13 and J is TRBJ2-1; D possibly corresponds to TRBD1 (7 bases). The CDR3 is made up of 13 amino acids. V gave up 4 bases and J gave up 5 bases, with 9 bases separating them. Germline V CDR1 and CDR2: PRHDT, FYEKMQ (reference sequence). The CDR3 nucleotides are TGTGCCAGCAGCTGGAGGGGGCACAATGAGCAGTTCTTC. Translated: CASSWRGHNEQFF.

This clone has a handful of counts. V is TRBV9 and J is TRBJ2-3, with TRBD2 matching 9 bases. Germline V lookup: CDR1 SGDLS, CDR2 YYNGEE. The CDR3 has 14 amino acids. Losses at the gene ends were 4 bases for V and 3 bases for J; bases not matched to a gene: 3. CDR3: CASSFSGSTDTQYF. CDR3 bases: TGTGCCAGCAGCTTTAGCGGGAGTACAGATACGCAGTATTTT.

This clone turned up a few times. The V gene is TRBV5-6, the J gene TRBJ2-1; TRBD2 matches 7 bases. The CDR3 is 14 amino acids. From germline, CDR1 is SGHDT and CDR2 YYEEEE. Trimming took 4 bases from V and 7 from J; bases not matched to a gene: 8. CDR3 amino acids: CASSGLGSVNEQFF. The CDR3 DNA sequence: TGTGCCAGCAGCGGACTAGGATCTGTGAATGAGCAGTTCTTC.

V gene TRBV9 combines with J gene TRBJ2-6, with TRBD1 matching 8 bases. This CDR3 spans 19 amino acids. Per the germline V gene, CDR1 is SGDLS and CDR2 is YYNGEE. V lost 4 bases and J lost 0; bases outside the gene matches: 12. CDR3 sequence: CASSPRQGSRLSGANVLTF. CDR3 DNA: TGTGCCAGCAGCCCACGACAGGGGTCGAGACTCTCTGGGGCCAACGTCCTGACTTTC.

As to this clone: Germline is not matched at one junction end, which may reflect a read error. The rearrangement joins TRBV7-7 to TRBJ1-1; no firm D call. Germline CDR1 is SSHAT and CDR2 is FNYEAQ (reference sequence). The CDR3 consists of 13 residues. The CDR3 protein is CASSFSADTEAFF. In nucleotides, the CDR3 is TGTGCTAGCAGCTTCTCCGCGGACACTGAAGCTTTCTTT.

This clone was counted between two and nine times. V gene TRBV9 combines with J gene TRBJ1-3; D not certain. V lost 3 bases, J lost 6 bases, and 13 bases lay in between. The CDR3 is 14 amino acids. Germline CDR1 and CDR2: SGDLS and YYNGEE. CDR3 in DNA: TGTGCCAGCAGCGACCGGGAAAAGGCAAACACCATATATTTT. Amino acids: CASSDREKANTIYF.

This clone was observed a few times. The rearrangement joins TRBV6-8 to TRBJ2-7; perhaps TRBD2 as D (6 bases). CDR1 MNHGY and CDR2 SAAAGT come from the germline V gene. This CDR3 is built from 14 residues. Trimming stripped 6 bases from V and 7 bases from J, with 19 bases between. The CDR3 region has the DNA TGTGCCAGCAGGAGGAGGGCCCCGGCGCGGGAGCAGTACTTC. Its translation is CASRRRAPAREQYF.

The chain joins TRBV5-6 to TRBJ2-7, with TRBD1 matching over 7 bases. This CDR3 has 17 amino acids. Germline V gives CDR1 SGHDT, CDR2 YYEEEE. V shed 0 bases and J 3 bases; nucleotides not matched to a gene: 12. The CDR3 loop reads CASSLGSLLGGIYEQYF. The CDR3 DNA sequence: TGTGCCAGCAGCTTGGGTTCCCTCCTAGGGGGCATCTACGAGCAGTACTTC.

The genes are TRBV5-1 and TRBJ2-6, with 8 bases fitting TRBD1. This CDR3 is 18 amino acids long. In germline, CDR1 is SGHRS, CDR2 YFSETQ. V shed 0 bases and J 4 bases; nucleotides not matched to a gene: 9. Written as DNA, the CDR3 is TGCGCCAGCAGCTTGGTGGGGGACAGGCCCTTGGGGGCCAACGTCCTGACTTTC. This encodes CASSLVGDRPLGANVLTF.